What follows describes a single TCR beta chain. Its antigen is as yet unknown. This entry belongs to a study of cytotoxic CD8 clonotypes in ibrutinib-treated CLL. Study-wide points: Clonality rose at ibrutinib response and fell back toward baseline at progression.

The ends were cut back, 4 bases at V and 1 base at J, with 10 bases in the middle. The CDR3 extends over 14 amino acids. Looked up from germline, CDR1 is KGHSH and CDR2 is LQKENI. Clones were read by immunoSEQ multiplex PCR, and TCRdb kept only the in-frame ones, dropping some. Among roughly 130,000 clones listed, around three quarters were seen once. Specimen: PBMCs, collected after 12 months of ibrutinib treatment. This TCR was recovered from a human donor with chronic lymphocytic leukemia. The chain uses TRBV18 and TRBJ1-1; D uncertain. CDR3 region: CASSREDQNTEAFF. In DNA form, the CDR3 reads TGTGCCAGCTCACGAGAAGATCAGAACACTGAAGCTTTCTTT. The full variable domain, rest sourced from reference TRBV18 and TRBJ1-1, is NAGVMQNPRHLVRRRGQEARLRCSPMKGHSHVYWYRQLPEEGLKFMVYLQKENIIDESGMPKERFSAEFPKEGPSILRIQQVVRGDSAAYFCASSREDQNTEAFFGQGTRLTVV.